Listed below are T cell receptor beta chains from one sample, sequenced in a study of shared clonotypes between healthy human individuals. Sequencing was performed with immunoSEQ multiplex PCR; in TCRdb, only in-frame clones are kept and a portion is missing. Of more than 2 million clones in the sample, 80% to 95% were seen once. The sample comprised naive CD8+ T cells from PBMCs. Receptor source: a man between 18 and 35 years old in good health. Some clones in this sample may be carry-over from other donors' samples. CDR3s include the opening cysteine and the closing phenylalanine or tryptophan. D genes are given only for firm matches. A row's size may be missing; if present it is once, few, many or a size class.

j_gene: TRBJ1-1
abundance: few
v_gene: TRBV28
d_gene: TRBD1
CDR3aa: CASSTGTVMNTEAFF
CDR3nt: TGTGCCAGCAGCACCGGGACAGTGATGAACACTGAAGCTTTCTTT

j_gene: TRBJ1-2
abundance: NA
v_gene: TRBV29-1
d_gene: NA
CDR3aa: CSVGDGIYGYTF
CDR3nt: TGCAGCGTTGGGGACGGAATCTATGGCTACACCTTC

j_gene: TRBJ2-5
abundance: NA
v_gene: TRBV7-8
d_gene: NA
CDR3aa: CASSYQRLGETQYF
CDR3nt: TGTGCCAGCAGTTATCAACGTCTAGGGGAGACCCAGTACTTC

j_gene: TRBJ2-1
abundance: once
v_gene: TRBV27
d_gene: TRBD1
CDR3aa: CASSMRDRGSNEQFF
CDR3nt: TGTGCCAGCAGTATGAGGGACAGGGGTTCCAATGAGCAGTTCTTC

j_gene: TRBJ2-7
abundance: NA
v_gene: TRBV10-1
d_gene: NA
CDR3aa: CASSDEVYEQYF
CDR3nt: TGCGCCAGCAGTGATGAGGTCTACGAGCAGTACTTC

j_gene: TRBJ1-4
abundance: NA
v_gene: TRBV9
d_gene: NA
CDR3aa: CASSGGRARSEKLFF
CDR3nt: TGTGCCAGCAGCGGAGGGAGGGCCCGGAGTGAAAAACTGTTTTTT

j_gene: TRBJ2-7
abundance: NA
v_gene: TRBV5-4
d_gene: TRBD2
CDR3aa: CASSARGSGSVYEQYF
CDR3nt: TGTGCCAGCAGCGCGAGGGGGAGCGGGAGTGTTTACGAGCAGTACTTC

j_gene: TRBJ1-2
abundance: NA
v_gene: TRBV29-1
d_gene: NA
CDR3aa: CSVDEATNYGYTF
CDR3nt: TGCAGCGTTGATGAAGCGACAAACTATGGCTACACCTTC

j_gene: TRBJ2-5
abundance: NA
v_gene: TRBV5-8
d_gene: NA
CDR3aa: CASSLGGLGGTQYF
CDR3nt: TGTGCCAGCAGCTTAGGGGGCCTGGGGGGGACCCAGTACTTC

j_gene: TRBJ1-1
abundance: NA
v_gene: TRBV7-9
d_gene: NA
CDR3aa: CASSLAIGSTEAFF
CDR3nt: TGTGCCAGCAGCTTAGCGATTGGGTCAACTGAAGCTTTCTTT

j_gene: TRBJ2-1
abundance: NA
v_gene: TRBV7-3
d_gene: NA
CDR3aa: CASGTGGNYNEQFF
CDR3nt: TGTGCCAGCGGCACAGGAGGGAACTACAATGAGCAGTTCTTC

j_gene: TRBJ2-2
abundance: NA
v_gene: TRBV28
d_gene: TRBD1
CDR3aa: CASSYRGQGRTGELFF
CDR3nt: TGTGCCAGCAGTTACCGGGGACAGGGTCGAACCGGGGAGCTGTTTTTT

j_gene: TRBJ2-7
abundance: NA
v_gene: TRBV2
d_gene: NA
CDR3aa: CASSDHIYEQYF
CDR3nt: TGTGCCAGCAGTGATCATATCTACGAGCAGTACTTC

j_gene: TRBJ2-7
abundance: NA
v_gene: TRBV7-6
d_gene: NA
CDR3aa: CASSLGAGSGHEQYF
CDR3nt: TGTGCCAGCAGCTTAGGGGCAGGCTCGGGCCACGAGCAGTACTTC

j_gene: TRBJ1-2
abundance: NA
v_gene: TRBV7-9
d_gene: NA
CDR3aa: CASSLGGLIRINYGYTF
CDR3nt: TGTGCCAGCAGCTTGGGGGGACTGATCAGGATTAACTATGGCTACACCTTC

j_gene: TRBJ1-2
abundance: NA
v_gene: TRBV28
d_gene: NA
CDR3aa: CASSFGLSNNYGYTF
CDR3nt: TGTGCCAGCAGTTTTGGACTGTCCAATAACTATGGCTACACCTTC

j_gene: TRBJ1-3
abundance: NA
v_gene: TRBV7-6
d_gene: NA
CDR3aa: CASSLEQGAGNTIYF
CDR3nt: TGTGCCAGCAGCTTAGAGCAGGGCGCTGGAAACACCATATATTTT

j_gene: TRBJ1-2
abundance: NA
v_gene: TRBV4-3
d_gene: NA
CDR3aa: CASSQDGTQSYGYTF
CDR3nt: TGCGCCAGCAGCCAAGATGGGACACAGAGTTATGGCTACACCTTC

j_gene: TRBJ1-1
abundance: NA
v_gene: TRBV6-1
d_gene: TRBD1
CDR3aa: CASSITGEVFEAFF
CDR3nt: TGTGCCAGCAGTATTACAGGGGAAGTTTTTGAAGCTTTCTTT

j_gene: TRBJ1-1
abundance: once
v_gene: TRBV7-8
d_gene: NA
CDR3aa: CASSLSDTEAFF
CDR3nt: TGTGCCAGCAGCTTATCGGACACTGAAGCTTTCTTT

j_gene: TRBJ2-1
abundance: NA
v_gene: TRBV27
d_gene: TRBD1
CDR3aa: CASSQGPGTGSPYNEQFF
CDR3nt: TGTGCCAGCAGTCAAGGTCCCGGGACAGGGTCCCCCTACAATGAGCAGTTCTTC

j_gene: TRBJ2-2
abundance: NA
v_gene: TRBV6-1
d_gene: TRBD1
CDR3aa: CASRALGQITGELFF
CDR3nt: TGTGCCAGCAGGGCCCTGGGACAGATAACCGGGGAGCTGTTTTTT

j_gene: TRBJ2-1
abundance: NA
v_gene: TRBV7-3
d_gene: NA
CDR3aa: CASSLANEQFF
CDR3nt: TGTGCCAGCAGCTTGGCGAATGAGCAGTTCTTC

j_gene: TRBJ2-7
abundance: once
v_gene: TRBV6-5
d_gene: TRBD2
CDR3aa: CASSSWISGTSYEQYF
CDR3nt: TGTGCCAGCAGTTCATGGATTAGCGGGACCTCCTACGAGCAGTACTTC

j_gene: TRBJ2-5
abundance: NA
v_gene: TRBV6-6
d_gene: NA
CDR3aa: CASSASLEASGETQYF
CDR3nt: TGTGCCAGCAGTGCCTCGTTGGAGGCCTCCGGGGAGACCCAGTACTTC

j_gene: TRBJ2-1
abundance: NA
v_gene: TRBV9
d_gene: NA
CDR3aa: CASSVEERYNEQFF
CDR3nt: TGTGCCAGCAGCGTAGAAGAGAGGTACAATGAGCAGTTCTTC

j_gene: TRBJ2-2
abundance: NA
v_gene: TRBV4-3
d_gene: TRBD2
CDR3aa: CASSPGASGRFTGELFF
CDR3nt: TGCGCCAGCAGCCCCGGGGCTAGCGGGAGGTTCACCGGGGAGCTGTTTTTT

j_gene: TRBJ2-7
abundance: NA
v_gene: TRBV7-6
d_gene: NA
CDR3aa: CASSSLRSQQDF
CDR3nt: TGTGCCAGCAGCTCCCTAAGGTCCCAGCAGGACTTC

j_gene: TRBJ2-2
abundance: NA
v_gene: TRBV5-4
d_gene: NA
CDR3aa: CASSLGQNTGELFF
CDR3nt: TGTGCCAGCAGCTTAGGGCAGAACACCGGGGAGCTGTTTTTT

j_gene: TRBJ2-1
abundance: NA
v_gene: TRBV5-4
d_gene: TRBD2
CDR3aa: CASSAQAGRTPYNEQFF
CDR3nt: TGTGCCAGCAGCGCCCAAGCGGGAAGGACCCCCTACAATGAGCAGTTCTTC

j_gene: TRBJ2-2
abundance: NA
v_gene: TRBV25-1
d_gene: TRBD1
CDR3aa: CASSPTGGDTGELFF
CDR3nt: TGTGCCAGCAGTCCTACAGGGGGCGACACCGGGGAGCTGTTTTTT

j_gene: TRBJ2-2
abundance: NA
v_gene: TRBV4-2
d_gene: NA
CDR3aa: CASSHLTPTGELFF
CDR3nt: TGTGCCAGCAGCCACCTAACACCGACCGGGGAGCTGTTTTTT

j_gene: TRBJ2-7
abundance: NA
v_gene: TRBV28
d_gene: TRBD1
CDR3aa: CASSWSGQGYEQYF
CDR3nt: TGTGCCAGCAGTTGGTCGGGACAGGGTTACGAGCAGTACTTC

j_gene: TRBJ2-5
abundance: NA
v_gene: TRBV19
d_gene: NA
CDR3aa: CASSDLAAPQETQYF
CDR3nt: TGTGCCAGTAGTGATTTGGCGGCGCCCCAAGAGACCCAGTACTTC

j_gene: TRBJ1-5
abundance: NA
v_gene: TRBV7-2
d_gene: NA
CDR3aa: CASSPRTDSNQPQHF
CDR3nt: TGTGCCAGCAGCCCGCGGACGGATAGCAATCAGCCCCAGCATTTT

j_gene: TRBJ1-2
abundance: NA
v_gene: TRBV6-1
d_gene: NA
CDR3aa: CASRGGGYGYGYTF
CDR3nt: TGTGCCAGCAGAGGGGGGGGCTACGGCTATGGCTACACCTTC

j_gene: TRBJ2-2
abundance: few
v_gene: TRBV2
d_gene: NA
CDR3aa: CASSDDGGELFF
CDR3nt: TGTGCCAGCAGCGATGATGGGGGGGAGCTGTTTTTT

j_gene: TRBJ2-7
abundance: once
v_gene: TRBV7-8
d_gene: NA
CDR3aa: CASSLSRQVGFEQYF
CDR3nt: TGTGCCAGCAGCTTGAGTCGGCAGGTTGGTTTTGAGCAGTACTTC

j_gene: TRBJ1-1
abundance: NA
v_gene: TRBV5-1
d_gene: TRBD1
CDR3aa: CASSWTGGGEAFF
CDR3nt: TGCGCCAGCAGCTGGACAGGGGGCGGTGAAGCTTTCTTT

j_gene: TRBJ2-7
abundance: NA
v_gene: TRBV7-2
d_gene: NA
CDR3aa: CASSVPLATSDEQYF
CDR3nt: TGTGCCAGCAGCGTACCCCTGGCCACAAGTGACGAGCAGTACTTC

j_gene: TRBJ2-7
abundance: NA
v_gene: TRBV27
d_gene: NA
CDR3aa: CASSSPRYEQYF
CDR3nt: TGTGCCAGCAGCTCTCCCCGATACGAGCAGTACTTC

j_gene: TRBJ2-7
abundance: NA
v_gene: TRBV9
d_gene: TRBD2
CDR3aa: CASSVGRMAGGLGEQYF
CDR3nt: TGTGCCAGCAGCGTAGGACGGATGGCGGGAGGGCTGGGGGAGCAGTACTTC

j_gene: TRBJ2-1
abundance: NA
v_gene: TRBV7-3
d_gene: TRBD2
CDR3aa: CASSAVGAGGQEQFF
CDR3nt: TGTGCCAGCAGCGCCGTCGGGGCGGGAGGGCAGGAGCAGTTCTTC

j_gene: TRBJ2-7
abundance: NA
v_gene: TRBV4-2
d_gene: NA
CDR3aa: CASSQGGGSYEQYF
CDR3nt: TGTGCCAGCAGCCAAGGGGGCGGTTCCTACGAGCAGTACTTC

j_gene: TRBJ2-2
abundance: NA
v_gene: TRBV27
d_gene: NA
CDR3aa: CASRLHTGELFF
CDR3nt: TGTGCCAGCAGACTGCACACCGGGGAGCTGTTTTTT

j_gene: TRBJ2-2
abundance: NA
v_gene: TRBV7-9
d_gene: TRBD1
CDR3aa: CASSWDRGTGELFF
CDR3nt: TGTGCCAGCAGCTGGGACAGGGGGACCGGGGAGCTGTTTTTT

j_gene: TRBJ2-3
abundance: NA
v_gene: TRBV28
d_gene: TRBD2
CDR3aa: CASSLSGGRGDTQYF
CDR3nt: TGTGCCAGCAGTTTAAGTGGCGGGAGGGGAGATACGCAGTATTTT

j_gene: TRBJ2-2
abundance: NA
v_gene: TRBV7-9
d_gene: NA
CDR3aa: CASPSGHPGELFF
CDR3nt: TGTGCCAGCCCATCTGGGCATCCCGGGGAGCTGTTTTTT

j_gene: TRBJ1-4
abundance: once
v_gene: TRBV7-9
d_gene: NA
CDR3aa: CASSLAGGRNEKLFF
CDR3nt: TGTGCCAGCAGCTTAGCAGGGGGGCGCAATGAAAAACTGTTTTTT

j_gene: TRBJ2-7
abundance: NA
v_gene: TRBV27
d_gene: NA
CDR3aa: CASSWVGGLSEQYF
CDR3nt: TGTGCCAGCAGTTGGGTCGGGGGCCTCTCAGAGCAGTACTTC

j_gene: TRBJ1-2
abundance: NA
v_gene: TRBV6-4
d_gene: NA
CDR3aa: CASSDGRGYGYTF
CDR3nt: TGTGCCAGCAGTGACGGGCGGGGGTATGGCTACACCTTC

j_gene: TRBJ1-5
abundance: once
v_gene: TRBV6-1
d_gene: NA
CDR3aa: CASSEWAGEYSNQPQHF
CDR3nt: TGTGCCAGCAGTGAATGGGCAGGCGAATATAGCAATCAGCCCCAGCATTTT

j_gene: TRBJ2-1
abundance: NA
v_gene: TRBV7-3
d_gene: TRBD2
CDR3aa: CASSLLAGGGNEQFF
CDR3nt: TGTGCCAGCAGCCTGCTAGCGGGAGGGGGGAATGAGCAGTTCTTC

j_gene: TRBJ2-7
abundance: NA
v_gene: TRBV14
d_gene: TRBD1
CDR3aa: CASSSRTGARSYEQYF
CDR3nt: TGTGCCAGCAGCAGCCGGACAGGGGCCAGGTCCTACGAGCAGTACTTC

j_gene: TRBJ2-7
abundance: NA
v_gene: TRBV10-3
d_gene: TRBD2
CDR3aa: CAISPALAGEGYEQYF
CDR3nt: TGTGCCATCAGTCCGGCACTAGCGGGCGAAGGATACGAGCAGTACTTC

j_gene: TRBJ1-6
abundance: NA
v_gene: TRBV28
d_gene: NA
CDR3aa: CASTERGFDSPLHF
CDR3nt: TGTGCCAGCACCGAGCGGGGGTTTGATTCACCCCTCCACTTT